This T cell receptor beta chain was observed in a study of OX40 agonist ivuxolimab in advanced cancers. Across the study: Therapy given before enrollment (anti-PD-1, anti-PD-L1 or anti-CTLA-4) was allowed, and around 40% had some.

Method: immunoSEQ multiplex PCR; TCRdb's copy keeps in-frame clones and lacks some. This sample has tens of thousands of clones; around 87% occur once, and the top ten carry about 1%. Germline CDR1 is SGHKS and CDR2 is YYEKEE (reference sequence). Trimming took off 4 bases at V and 5 bases at J, with 18 bases between the two ends. CDR3 length: 15 amino acids. In regard to this clone: As yet, its antigen is unknown.

Study outcomes and limitations: Relatively little clonal expansion, among the lowest observed, appeared in partial responders at 0.1-3.0 mg/kg. Doses of 0.1 to 3.0 mg/kg were accompanied by clonal expansion of CD4+ and CD8+ blood T cells by week 6. Expanded clones belonging to CD8+ T cells outnumbered, on average, those of CD4+.

This sequence was found in an adult with an advanced solid tumor such as melanoma, head and neck, liver or kidney cancer. The J gene is TRBJ1-2, the V gene TRBV5-5; tentatively, D is TRBD1 (5 bases). Material: CD4+ or CD8+ T cells sorted from blood, obtained in a trial of the OX40 agonist ivuxolimab. CDR3 loop: CASSIGHTGGYGYTF. The CDR3 region has the DNA TGTGCCAGCAGCATCGGACATACGGGGGGGTATGGCTACACCTTC.